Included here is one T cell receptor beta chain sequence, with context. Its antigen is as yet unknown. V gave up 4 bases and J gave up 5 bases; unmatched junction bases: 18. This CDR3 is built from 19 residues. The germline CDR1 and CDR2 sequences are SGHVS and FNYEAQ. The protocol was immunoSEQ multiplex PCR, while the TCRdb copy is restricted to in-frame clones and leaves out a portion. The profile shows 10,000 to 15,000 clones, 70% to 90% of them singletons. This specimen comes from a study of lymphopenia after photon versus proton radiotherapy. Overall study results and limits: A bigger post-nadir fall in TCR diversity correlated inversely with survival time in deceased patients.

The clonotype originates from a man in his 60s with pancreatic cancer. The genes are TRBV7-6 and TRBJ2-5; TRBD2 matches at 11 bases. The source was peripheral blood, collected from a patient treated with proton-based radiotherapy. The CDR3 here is CASSSTSSSGRDLRETQYF. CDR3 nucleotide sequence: TGTGCCAGCAGCTCCACCTCAAGTAGCGGGAGGGACCTACGGGAGACCCAGTACTTC.